The T cell receptor beta chain described here comes from a study of identical twins. TCRdb called the 5' RACE reads again in MiXCR, with one record for every CDR3 protein. The sample has around 220,000 distinct CDR3 sequences, about an eighth seen once. The CDR3 runs 15 residues. Trimming cost V 6 bases and J 7 bases; bases outside gene matches: 11. From germline, CDR1 is SNHLY and CDR2 FYNNEI. Whole-study findings and limits: Fewer insertions marked abundant cord blood beta clonotypes; young adult naive trended weakly, memory not at all.

This clonotype was picked up a small number of times. The antigen is unknown. The TCR was taken from a woman between 18 and 29 years old in good health. Source material: memory (CD45RO+) T cells sorted from blood. The rearrangement uses TRBV2 and TRBJ2-7; 11 bases map to TRBD2. The CDR3 here is CASRGTSGIPREQYF. As DNA, the CDR3 is TGTGCCAGCAGGGGGACTAGCGGCATCCCGAGGGAGCAGTACTTC. Supplemented by reference TRBV2 and TRBJ2-7, the full variable domain reads EPEVTQTPSHQVTQMGQEVILRCVPISNHLYFYWYRQILGQKVEFLVSFYNNEISEKSEIFDDQFSVERPDGSNFTLKIRSTKLEDSAMYFCASRGTSGIPREQYFGPGTRLTVT.